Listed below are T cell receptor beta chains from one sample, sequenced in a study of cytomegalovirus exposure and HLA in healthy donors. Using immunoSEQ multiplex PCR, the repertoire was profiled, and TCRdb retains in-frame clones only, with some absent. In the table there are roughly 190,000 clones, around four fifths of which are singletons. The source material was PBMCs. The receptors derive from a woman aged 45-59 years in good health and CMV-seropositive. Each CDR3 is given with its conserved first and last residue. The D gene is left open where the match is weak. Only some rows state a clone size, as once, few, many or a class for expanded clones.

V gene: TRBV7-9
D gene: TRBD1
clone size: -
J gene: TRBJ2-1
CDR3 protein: CASSRRQGDNEQFF
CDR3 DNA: TGTGCCAGCAGTCGTCGACAGGGAGACAATGAGCAGTTCTTC

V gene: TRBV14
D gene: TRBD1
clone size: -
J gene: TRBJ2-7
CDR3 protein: CASSPWTGGIYEQYF
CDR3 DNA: TGTGCCAGCAGCCCATGGACAGGGGGCATCTACGAGCAGTACTTC

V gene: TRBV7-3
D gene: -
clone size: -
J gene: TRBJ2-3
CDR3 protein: CASSLFPTGTTDTQYF
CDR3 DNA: TGTGCCAGCAGCTTATTTCCGACAGGAACCACAGATACGCAGTATTTT

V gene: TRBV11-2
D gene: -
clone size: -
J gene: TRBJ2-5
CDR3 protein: CASSRGETQYF
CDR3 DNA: TGTGCCAGCAGCCGGGGGGAGACCCAGTACTTC

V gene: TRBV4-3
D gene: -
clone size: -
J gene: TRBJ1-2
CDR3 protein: CASSQDRLAITF
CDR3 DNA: TGCGCCAGCAGCCAAGATCGGTTAGCTATCACCTTC

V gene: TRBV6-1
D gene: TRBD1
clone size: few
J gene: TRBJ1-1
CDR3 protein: CASTRGQMNTEAFF
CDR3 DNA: TGTGCCAGCACCAGGGGACAGATGAACACTGAAGCTTTCTTT

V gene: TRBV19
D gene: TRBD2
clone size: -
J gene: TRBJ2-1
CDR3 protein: CASSIGPGLASNEQFF
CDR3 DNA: TGTGCCAGTAGTATTGGGCCGGGACTAGCTTCCAATGAGCAGTTCTTC

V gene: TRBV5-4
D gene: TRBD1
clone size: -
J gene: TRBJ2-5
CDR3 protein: CASSRRTGGGQETQYF
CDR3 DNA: TGTGCCAGCAGCCGCCGGACAGGGGGTGGACAAGAGACCCAGTACTTC

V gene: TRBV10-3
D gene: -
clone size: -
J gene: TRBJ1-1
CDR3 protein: CAISESEVSADTTTEAFF
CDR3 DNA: TGTGCCATCAGTGAGTCGGAGGTATCGGCAGACACGACCACTGAAGCTTTCTTT

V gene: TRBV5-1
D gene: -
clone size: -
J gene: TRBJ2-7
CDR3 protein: CASSLDRARYEQYF
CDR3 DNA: TGCGCCAGCAGCTTGGACAGGGCAAGGTACGAGCAGTACTTC

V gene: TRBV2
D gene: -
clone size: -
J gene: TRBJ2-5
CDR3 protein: CVSREAAQETQYF
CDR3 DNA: TGTGTCAGCCGCGAGGCAGCCCAAGAGACCCAGTACTTC

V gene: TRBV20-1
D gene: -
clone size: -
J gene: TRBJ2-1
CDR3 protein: CSARDRDEQFF
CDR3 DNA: TGCAGTGCTAGAGATCGGGATGAGCAGTTCTTC

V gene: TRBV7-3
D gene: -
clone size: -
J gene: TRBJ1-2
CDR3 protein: CASSLGLDRTNYGYTF
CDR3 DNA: TGTGCCAGCAGCTTAGGCCTCGACAGAACTAACTATGGCTACACCTTC

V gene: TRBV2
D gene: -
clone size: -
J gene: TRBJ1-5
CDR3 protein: CASRGRSQPQHF
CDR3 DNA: TGTGCCAGCAGGGGGCGTTCTCAGCCCCAGCATTTT

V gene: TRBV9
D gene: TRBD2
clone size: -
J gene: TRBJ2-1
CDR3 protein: CASSGLAGLGNEQFF
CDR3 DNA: TGTGCCAGCAGCGGACTAGCGGGTCTGGGGAATGAGCAGTTCTTC

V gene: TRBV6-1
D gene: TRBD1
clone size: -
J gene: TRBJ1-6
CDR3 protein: CASSGRQGVGYNSPLHF
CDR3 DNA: TGTGCCAGCAGTGGACGCCAGGGGGTGGGGTATAATTCACCCCTCCACTTT

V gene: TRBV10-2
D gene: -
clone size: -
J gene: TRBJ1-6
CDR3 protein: CASIDSVIYNSPLHF
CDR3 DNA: TGCGCCAGCATTGACAGCGTAATTTATAATTCACCCCTCCACTTT

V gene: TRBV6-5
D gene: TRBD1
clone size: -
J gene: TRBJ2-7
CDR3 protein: CASRTQTGFEQYF
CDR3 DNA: TGTGCCAGCAGAACCCAGACAGGGTTCGAGCAGTACTTC

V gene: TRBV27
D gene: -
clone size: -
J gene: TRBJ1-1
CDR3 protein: CASVKNGQLNTEAFF
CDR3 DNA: TGTGCCAGCGTGAAAAATGGACAGCTGAACACTGAAGCTTTCTTT

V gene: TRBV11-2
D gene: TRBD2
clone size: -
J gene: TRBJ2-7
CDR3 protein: CASSPGLASYEQYF
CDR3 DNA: TGTGCCAGCAGCCCCGGACTAGCCAGCTACGAGCAGTACTTC

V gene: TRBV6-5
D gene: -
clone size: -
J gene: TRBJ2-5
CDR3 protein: CASSYSSQETQYF
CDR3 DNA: TGTGCCAGCAGTTACTCGAGCCAAGAGACCCAGTACTTC

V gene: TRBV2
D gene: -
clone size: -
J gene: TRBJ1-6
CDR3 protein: CASSELATSNSPLHF
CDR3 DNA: TGTGCCAGCAGTGAATTGGCCACCTCGAATTCACCCCTCCACTTT

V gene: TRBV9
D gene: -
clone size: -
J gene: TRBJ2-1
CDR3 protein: CASSSRSLSYNEQFF
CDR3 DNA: TGTGCCAGCAGCTCCCGTTCCCTCTCCTACAATGAGCAGTTCTTC

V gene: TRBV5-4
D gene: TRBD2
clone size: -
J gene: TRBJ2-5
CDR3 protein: CASSFGLAGSQETQYF
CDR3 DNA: TGTGCCAGCAGCTTCGGACTAGCGGGGAGTCAAGAGACCCAGTACTTC

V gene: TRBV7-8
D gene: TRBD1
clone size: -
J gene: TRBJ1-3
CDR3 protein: CASSLIQGAGNTIYF
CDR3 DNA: TGTGCCAGCAGCTTAATACAGGGGGCTGGAAACACCATATATTTT